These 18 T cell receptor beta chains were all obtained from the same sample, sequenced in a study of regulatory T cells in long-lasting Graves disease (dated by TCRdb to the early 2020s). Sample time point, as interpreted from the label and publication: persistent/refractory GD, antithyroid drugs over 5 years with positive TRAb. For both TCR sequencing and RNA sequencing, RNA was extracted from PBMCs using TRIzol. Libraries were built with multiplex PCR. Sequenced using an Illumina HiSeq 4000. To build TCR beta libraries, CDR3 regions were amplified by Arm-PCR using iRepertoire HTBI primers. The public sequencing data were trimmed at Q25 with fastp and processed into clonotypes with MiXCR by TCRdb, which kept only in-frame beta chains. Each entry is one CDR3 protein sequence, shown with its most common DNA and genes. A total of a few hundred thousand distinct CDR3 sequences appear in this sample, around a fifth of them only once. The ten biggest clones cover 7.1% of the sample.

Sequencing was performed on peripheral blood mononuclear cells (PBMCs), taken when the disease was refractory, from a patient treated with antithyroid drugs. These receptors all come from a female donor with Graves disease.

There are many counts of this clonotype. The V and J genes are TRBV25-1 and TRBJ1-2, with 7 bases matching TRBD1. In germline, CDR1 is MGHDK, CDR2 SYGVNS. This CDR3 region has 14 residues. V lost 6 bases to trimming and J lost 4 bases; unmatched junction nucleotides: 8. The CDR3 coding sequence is TGTGCCAGCAGGAACACAGGGGCTACCTATGGCTACACCTTC. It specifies CASRNTGATYGYTF.

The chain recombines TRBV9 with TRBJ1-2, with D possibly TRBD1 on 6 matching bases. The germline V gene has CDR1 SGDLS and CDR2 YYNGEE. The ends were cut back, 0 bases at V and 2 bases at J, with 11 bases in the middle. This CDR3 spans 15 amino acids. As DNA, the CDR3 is TGTGCCAGCAGCGTAGCCGAGACAGGCAACTATGGCTACACCTTC. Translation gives CASSVAETGNYGYTF.

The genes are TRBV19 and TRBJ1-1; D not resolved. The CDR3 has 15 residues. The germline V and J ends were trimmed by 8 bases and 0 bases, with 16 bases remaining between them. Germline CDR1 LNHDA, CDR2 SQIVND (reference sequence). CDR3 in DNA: TGTGCCAGTTACAAGCCCGGCGCGATGAACACTGAAGCTTTCTTT. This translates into CASYKPGAMNTEAFF. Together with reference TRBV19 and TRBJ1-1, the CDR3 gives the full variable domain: DGGITQSPKYLFRKEGQNVTLSCEQNLNHDAMYWYRQDPGQGLRLIYYSQIVNDFQKGDIAEGYSVSREKKESFPLTVTSAQKNPTAFYLCASYKPGAMNTEAFFGQGTRLTVV.

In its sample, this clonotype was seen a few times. The CDR3 region is CSASVGNTGELFF. DNA of the CDR3: TGCAGTGCTAGTGTCGGGAACACCGGGGAGCTGTTTTTT. The chain employs TRBV20-1 and TRBJ2-2; D is undetermined. Germline lookup yields CDR1 DFQATT and CDR2 SNEGSKA (reference sequence). The CDR3 sequence is 13 residues long. The germline V and J ends were trimmed by 3 bases and 1 base, with 6 bases remaining between them.

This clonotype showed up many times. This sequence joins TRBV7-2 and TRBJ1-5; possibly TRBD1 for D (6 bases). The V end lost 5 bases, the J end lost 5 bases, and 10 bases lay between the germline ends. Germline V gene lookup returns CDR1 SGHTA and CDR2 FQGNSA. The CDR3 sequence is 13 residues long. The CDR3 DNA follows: TGTGCCAGCAGCCTATCAGGGGATCAGCCCCAGCATTTT. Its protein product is CASSLSGDQPQHF. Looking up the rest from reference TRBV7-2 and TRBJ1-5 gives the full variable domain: GAGVSQSPSNKVTEKGKDVELRCDPISGHTALYWYRQSLGQGLEFLIYFQGNSAPDKSGLPSDRFSAERTGGSVSTLTIQRTQQEDSAVYLCASSLSGDQPQHFGDGTRLSIL.

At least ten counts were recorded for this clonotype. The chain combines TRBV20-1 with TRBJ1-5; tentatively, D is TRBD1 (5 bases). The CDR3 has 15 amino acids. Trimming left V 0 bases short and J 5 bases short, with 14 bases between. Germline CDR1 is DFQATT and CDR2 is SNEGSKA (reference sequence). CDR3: CSAREPRGGDQPQHF. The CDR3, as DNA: TGCAGTGCTAGAGAACCCCGGGGCGGCGATCAGCCCCAGCATTTT.

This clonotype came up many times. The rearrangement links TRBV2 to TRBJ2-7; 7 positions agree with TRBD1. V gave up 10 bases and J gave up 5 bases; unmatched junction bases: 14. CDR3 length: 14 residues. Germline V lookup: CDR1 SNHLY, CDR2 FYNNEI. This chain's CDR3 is CATAGQDVWNEQYF. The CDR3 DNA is TGTGCCACCGCCGGACAGGACGTTTGGAACGAGCAGTACTTC.

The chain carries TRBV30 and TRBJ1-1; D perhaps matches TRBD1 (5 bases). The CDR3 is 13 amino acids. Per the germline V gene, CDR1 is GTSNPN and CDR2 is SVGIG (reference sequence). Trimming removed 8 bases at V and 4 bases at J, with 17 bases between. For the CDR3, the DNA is TGTGCCCGCCTCGGGGGAAGGGGCACTGAAGCTTTCTTT. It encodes CARLGGRGTEAFF.

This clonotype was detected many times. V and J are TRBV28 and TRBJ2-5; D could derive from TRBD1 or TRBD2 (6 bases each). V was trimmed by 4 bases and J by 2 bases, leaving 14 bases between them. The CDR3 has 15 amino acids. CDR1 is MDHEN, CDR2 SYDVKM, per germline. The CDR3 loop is CASSSPGDTQETQYF. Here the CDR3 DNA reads TGTGCCAGCAGTTCGCCGGGGGACACACAAGAGACCCAGTACTTC.

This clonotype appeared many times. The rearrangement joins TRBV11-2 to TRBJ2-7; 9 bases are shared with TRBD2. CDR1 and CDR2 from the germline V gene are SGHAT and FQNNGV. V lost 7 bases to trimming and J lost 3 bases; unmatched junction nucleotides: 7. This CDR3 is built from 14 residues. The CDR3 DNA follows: TGTGCCAGCAAGAATAGCGGGAGCGGCTACGAGCAGTACTTC. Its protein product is CASKNSGSGYEQYF.

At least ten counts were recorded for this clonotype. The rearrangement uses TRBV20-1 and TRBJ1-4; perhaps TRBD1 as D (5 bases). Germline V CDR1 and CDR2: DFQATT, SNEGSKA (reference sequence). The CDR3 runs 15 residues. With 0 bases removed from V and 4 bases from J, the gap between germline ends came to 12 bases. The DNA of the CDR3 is TGCAGTGCTAGAGACCTACAGGACTTTAATGAAAAACTGTTTTTT. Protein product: CSARDLQDFNEKLFF.

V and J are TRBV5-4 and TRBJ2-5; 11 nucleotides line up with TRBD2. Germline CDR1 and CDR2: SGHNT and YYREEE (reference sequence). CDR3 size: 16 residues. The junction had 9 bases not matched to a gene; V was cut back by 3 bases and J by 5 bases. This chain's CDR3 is CASSYGTSGGSETQYF. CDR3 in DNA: TGTGCCAGCAGCTACGGGACTAGCGGAGGTTCTGAGACCCAGTACTTC.

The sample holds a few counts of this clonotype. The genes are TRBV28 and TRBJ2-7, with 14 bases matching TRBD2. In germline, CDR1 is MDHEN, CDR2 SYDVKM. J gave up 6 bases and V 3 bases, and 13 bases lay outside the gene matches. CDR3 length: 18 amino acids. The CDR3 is CASSFPGGLAGGGVEQYF. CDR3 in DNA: TGTGCCAGCAGTTTCCCCGGTGGACTAGCGGGAGGAGGGGTCGAGCAGTACTTC. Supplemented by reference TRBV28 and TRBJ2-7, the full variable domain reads DVKVTQSSRYLVKRTGEKVFLECVQDMDHENMFWYRQDPGLGLRLIYFSYDVKMKEKGDIPEGYSVSREKKERFSLILESASTNQTSMYLCASSFPGGLAGGGVEQYFGPGTRLTVT.

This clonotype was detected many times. The CDR3 reads CASSDPAPYEQYF. CDR3 DNA: TGTGCCAGCAGTGATCCAGCCCCCTACGAGCAGTACTTC. This chain connects TRBV6-2 or TRBV6-3 to TRBJ2-7; D ambiguous. The germline V gene encodes CDR1 MNHEY and CDR2 SVGEGT. V shed 5 bases and J shed 2 bases, with 10 bases lying between them. The CDR3 contains 13 residues.

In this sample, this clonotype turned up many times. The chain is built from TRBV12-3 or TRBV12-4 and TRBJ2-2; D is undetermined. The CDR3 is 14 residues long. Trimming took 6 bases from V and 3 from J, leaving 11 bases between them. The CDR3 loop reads CASRLLVDTGELFF. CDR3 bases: TGTGCCAGCAGACTTCTAGTGGACACCGGGGAGCTGTTTTTT.

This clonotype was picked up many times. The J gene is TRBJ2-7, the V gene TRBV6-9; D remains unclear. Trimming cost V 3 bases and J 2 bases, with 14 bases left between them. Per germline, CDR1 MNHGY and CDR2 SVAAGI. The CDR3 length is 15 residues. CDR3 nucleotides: TGTGCCAGCAGTTACACCGTGGCAGGAGCCTACGAGCAGTACTTC. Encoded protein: CASSYTVAGAYEQYF.

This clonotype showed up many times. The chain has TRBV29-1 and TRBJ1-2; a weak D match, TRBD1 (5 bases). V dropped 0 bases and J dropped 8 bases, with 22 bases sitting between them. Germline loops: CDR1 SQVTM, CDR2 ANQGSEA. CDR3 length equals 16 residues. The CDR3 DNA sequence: TGCAGCGTTGAAGATAACCGGGACCCACATCAGAACGGCTACACCTTC. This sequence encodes CSVEDNRDPHQNGYTF.

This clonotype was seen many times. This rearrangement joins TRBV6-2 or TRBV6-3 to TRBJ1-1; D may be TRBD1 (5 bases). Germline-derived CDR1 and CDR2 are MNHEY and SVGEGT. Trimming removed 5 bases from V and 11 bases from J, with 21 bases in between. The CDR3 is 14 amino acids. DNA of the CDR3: TGTGCCAGCAGTCAAGCAGGGATGTCTACCGCGGCTTTCTTT. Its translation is CASSQAGMSTAAFF.